These T cell receptor beta chains were read from a single sample in a study of blood T cells in healthy people across ages. TCRdb fed the 5' RACE reads into MiXCR, producing one record per CDR3 protein. This repertoire shows 700,000 to 900,000 distinct CDR3 sequences, roughly 25% found once; its top ten account for approximately 2.9%. The sample was also reused in another study, on T cells of mothers and their children.

The sample was blood. The receptor source for this set is a boy between 10 and 17 years old in good health. Both conserved end residues are part of each CDR3. Clone size appears in some rows only: once, few, many, or a class for an expanded clone.

v_gene,j_gene,abundance,CDR3aa
TRBV29-1,TRBJ1-2,.,CSARTGGLDTF
TRBV29-1,TRBJ1-4,.,CSVAGQNEKLFF
TRBV5-1,TRBJ2-5,many,CASSLAWGSEETQYF
TRBV3-1,TRBJ1-2,.,CASSQDLARYGYTF
TRBV6-1,.,.,CASSEGTGGVYEQYF
TRBV5-1,TRBJ2-1,.,CASKWMGQGPGEQFF
TRBV21-1,TRBJ1-2,few,CASSARQGVYGYTF
TRBV12-3/TRBV12-4,TRBJ2-5,few,CASSPTRLETQYF
TRBV12-3/TRBV12-4,TRBJ1-4,few,CASRLTGEAANEKLFF
TRBV14,.,.,CASSQLRNGETQYF
TRBV3-1,TRBJ2-5,.,CASSQESSGEEETQYF
TRBV12-3/TRBV12-4,TRBJ2-1,few,CASSFDWTIPNDEQFF
TRBV3-1,TRBJ1-1,.,CASSQESGVDTEAFF
TRBV30,TRBJ1-2,once,CAWNRAVDNYGYTF
TRBV25-1,TRBJ2-5,.,CASSAAGGVQETQYF
TRBV12-3/TRBV12-4,TRBJ1-1,few,CASTLLREAEAFF
TRBV2,TRBJ1-4,few,CASSDLGTVNEKLFF
TRBV28,.,.,CASSFGGRRGRIYEQYF
TRBV6-5,TRBJ2-5,few,CASSYLAGKQETQYF
TRBV6-5,TRBJ2-5,.,CASSYSLTGTSGDQETQYF
TRBV6-1,.,few,CASSRTGIGEQYF
TRBV5-1,TRBJ2-1,.,CASSDRPNEQFF
TRBV27,TRBJ1-2,few,CASMGNYGYTF
TRBV3-1,TRBJ1-4,.,CASSQADREKLFF
TRBV20-1,TRBJ2-1,.,CSAREPGGDFYEQFF
TRBV9,TRBJ2-3,.,CASSVQGWRGFLTDTQYF
TRBV5-1,TRBJ1-2,.,CASSLFAGQGGGYTF
TRBV12-5,TRBJ1-1,few,CASGLVRGSCGTEAFF
TRBV4-1,TRBJ1-5,few,CASSRDRGPAQPQHF
TRBV2,TRBJ2-7,.,CASSEAPQRGDEQYF
TRBV13,TRBJ1-4,few,CASSATGEEKLFF
TRBV2,TRBJ2-5,.,CASSGGGEPGTQYF
TRBV7-8,TRBJ1-2,few,CASSFLQGAANYGYTF
TRBV7-3,TRBJ2-1,.,CASSLGTSGGRTYNEQFF
TRBV4-1,TRBJ2-3,.,CASSHYSGGSTDTQYF
TRBV15,TRBJ2-5,few,CATSARLALEQETQYF
TRBV28,TRBJ1-2,.,CASSSKVSAFGYTF
TRBV6-5,.,.,CASSYSDGYEQYF
TRBV20-1,TRBJ2-1,.,CSARDTSHEQFF
TRBV5-8,TRBJ2-2,.,CASSSLSGGVPTGELFF
TRBV5-5,TRBJ2-5,few,CASSFQRGVPETQYF
TRBV14,TRBJ2-4,few,CASSLPTRVLDERAKNIQYF
TRBV10-3,TRBJ2-5,few,CAISSSSGVQETQYF
TRBV10-3,TRBJ2-4,.,CAISESTSDVKNIQYF
TRBV5-1,TRBJ2-2,few,CASSLARGHSTGELFF
TRBV12-3/TRBV12-4,TRBJ1-6,few,CASSLGPLNSPLHF
TRBV25-1,TRBJ1-2,.,CASSEGGLGGYTF
TRBV7-2,TRBJ2-7,few,CASSLAGNLYEQYF
TRBV7-9,.,once,CASSLRLAGGKNEQFF